The TCR beta chain under discussion was sequenced for a study of OX40 agonist ivuxolimab in advanced cancers. Here immunoSEQ multiplex PCR was the method, and the copy in TCRdb shows in-frame clones only, minus some. The table includes some 5,500 clones, around 80% detected once. Note on this clone: The sample contains more than one DNA sequence encoding this CDR3.

This sequence originates from an adult with an advanced solid tumor such as melanoma, head and neck, liver or kidney cancer. Sequences were derived from CD4+ or CD8+ T cells sorted from blood, sampled in a trial of the OX40 agonist ivuxolimab.

DNA for the CDR3: TGTGCCAGCACCCCACAGGGTGAGGGTGAAAAACTGTTTTTT. As protein: CASTPQGEGEKLFF. The chain carries TRBV19 and TRBJ1-4; perhaps TRBD1 as D (6 bases). Looked up from germline, CDR1 is LNHDA and CDR2 is SQIVND (reference sequence). This CDR3 region has 14 residues. The V end lost 9 bases, the J end lost 7 bases, and 18 bases lay between the germline ends.